The 25 T cell receptor beta chains below all came from one sample that was sequenced in a study of tumor and adjacent non-tumor tissue in lung cancer. This sample's RNA came from whole unsorted tissue. Three rounds of nested PCR, following a modified ARM-PCR protocol, produced the TCRbeta library. TCRdb redid the calling of the multiplex PCR reads with MiXCR, one entry per CDR3 protein. Among approximately 70,000 distinct CDR3 sequences listed, 73% were seen once. The sample taken for sequencing was lung tumor tissue. These receptors all stem from a man aged 55-75 years with non-small cell lung cancer.

This clonotype was seen a handful of times. The junction shows a germline mismatch at one end, possibly a read error. V is TRBV30 and J is TRBJ2-6; D is unclear. Germline V gene sequence: CDR1 GTSNPN, CDR2 SVGIG (reference sequence). The CDR3 totals 15 residues. For the CDR3, the DNA is TGTGCCTGGAGTGTACTTTTCTCTGGGGTCAACGTCCTGACTTTC. Protein: CAWSVLFSGVNVLTF. Looking up the rest from reference TRBV30 and TRBJ2-6 gives the full variable domain: SQTIHQWPATLVQPVGSPLSLECTVEGTSNPNLYWYRQAAGRGLQLLFYSVGIGQISSEVPQNLSASRPQDRQFILSSKKLLLSDSGFYLCAWSVLFSGVNVLTFGAGSRLTVL.

Regarding this clonotype: An end of the junction differs from the germline gene, which may be a read error. The chain links TRBV11-3 to TRBJ1-1; D might be TRBD1 (6 bases). The CDR3 extends over 17 amino acids. The V gene's germline CDR1 is SGHNT and CDR2 YENEEA. CDR3 DNA sequence: TGTGCCAGCAACCTAGGGTACCGCGGGACATCGAACAATGAAGCTTTCTTT. Translation gives CASNLGYRGTSNNEAFF.

This chain links TRBV19 with TRBJ2-1; 8 nucleotides agree with TRBD2. This CDR3 contains 16 residues. Per germline, CDR1 LNHDA and CDR2 SQIVND (reference sequence). V trimming: 7 bases; J trimming: 0 bases; junction bases outside the gene matches: 8. CDR3 residues: CASTAVAGSSYNEQFF. Written as DNA, the CDR3 is TGTGCCAGTACGGCAGTAGCGGGAAGCTCCTACAATGAGCAGTTCTTC. The variable domain in full, with the rest retrieved from reference TRBV19 and TRBJ2-1, is DGGITQSPKYLFRKEGQNVTLSCEQNLNHDAMYWYRQDPGQGLRLIYYSQIVNDFQKGDIAEGYSVSREKKESFPLTVTSAQKNPTAFYLCASTAVAGSSYNEQFFGPGTRLTVL.

About this clonotype: Because it lacks the conserved phenylalanine or tryptophan at the end, this CDR3 is likely a read error. The chain links TRBV20-1 to TRBJ2-1; no reliable D call. Germline CDR1 is DFQATT and CDR2 is SNEGSKA (reference sequence). The CDR3 is 15 amino acids. CDR3 DNA sequence: TGCAATGCTAGGCCCCCACTCGAAGCCTACAATGAGCAGTTCTTA. It encodes CNARPPLEAYNEQFL.

The chain uses TRBV6-5 and TRBJ2-7, with a possible D match to TRBD2 (6 bases). Trimming stripped 0 bases from V and 4 bases from J, with 13 bases between. CDR1 MNHEY and CDR2 SVGAGI come from the germline V gene. The CDR3 is 15 amino acids. CDR3 in amino acids: CASSYSRRVGYEQYF. The CDR3 DNA follows: TGTGCCAGCAGTTACTCGAGGAGGGTGGGATACGAGCAGTACTTC.

Concerning this clonotype itself: A junction end diverges from the germline sequence, so it may reflect a read error. This CDR3 reads CSLKEGRTEASF. The CDR3 DNA follows: TGCAGTTTAAAGGAGGGGAGGACTGAAGCTTCCTTT. The chain recombines TRBV29-1 with TRBJ1-1; tentatively, D is TRBD1 (5 bases). This CDR3 comprises 12 residues. Germline CDR1 is SQVTM and CDR2 is ANQGSEA. Complete variable domain (other parts from reference TRBV29-1 and TRBJ1-1): SAVISQKPSRDICQRGTSLTIQCQVDSQVTMMFWYRQQPGQSLTLIATANQGSEATYESGFVIDKFPISRPNLTFSTLTVSNMSPEDSSIYLCSLKEGRTEASFGQGTRLTVV.

Turning to this clonotype: A much more abundant neighbour one base away suggests this may be a read error. The rearrangement links TRBV5-5 to TRBJ2-5; D is perhaps TRBD1 (8 bases). The V end lost 8 bases, the J end lost 5 bases, and 19 bases lay between the germline ends. The CDR3 runs to 14 residues. Germline lookup yields CDR1 SGHKS and CDR2 YYEKEE (reference sequence). This CDR3 is CARSIGQGGETQYF. Here the CDR3 DNA reads TGTGCCAGGAGCATCGGACAGGGAGGGGAGACCCAGTACTTC.

This clonotype was seen a handful of times. The junction and the germline gene differ at one end; a read error may be behind it. The V and J genes are TRBV7-9 and TRBJ2-5, with 10 nucleotides matching TRBD2. The CDR3 consists of 16 residues. Germline loops: CDR1 SEHNR, CDR2 FQNEAQ (reference sequence). The CDR3 protein is CASSFALAGEPATQYF. Written as DNA, the CDR3 is TGTGCCAGTAGCTTTGCCCTAGCGGGAGAGCCCGCGACCCAGTACTTC.

This clonotype was recorded only once. A much larger clone is a single base away; this may be a read error. This chain links TRBV28 with TRBJ1-6, with 9 bases lining up with TRBD1. Germline V gene data show CDR1 as MDHEN and CDR2 as SYDVKM. This CDR3 contains 16 residues. The CDR3 bases are TGTGCCAGCAGTCCCGGGACAGGGAAATATAATTCACCCTTCCACTTT. This gives the protein CASSPGTGKYNSPFHF. The whole variable domain, filled in from reference TRBV28 and TRBJ1-6, reads DVKVTQSSRYLVKRTGEKVFLECVQDMDHENMFWYRQDPGLGLRLIYFSYDVKMKEKGDIPEGYSVSREKKERFSLILESASTNQTSMYLCASSPGTGKYNSPFHFGNGTRLTVT.

Concerning this clonotype: Because it lacks the conserved phenylalanine or tryptophan at the end, this CDR3 is likely a read error. No DNA is shown, since the ends of the CDR3 on it are uncertain; the CDR3 is the one TCRdb lists. The chain's CDR3 is CASSLTSGSSYEQYL. The genes are TRBV6-5 and TRBJ2-7; the table calls TRBD2, which could not be checked here. Germline V CDR1 and CDR2: MNHEY, SVGAGI. The CDR3 comprises 15 residues, both ends counted.

This clonotype has at least ten counts. J is TRBJ1-5 and V is TRBV20-1, with 8 bases lining up with TRBD1. CDR1 and CDR2 from the germline V gene are DFQATT and SNEGSKA (reference sequence). J gave up 6 bases and V 6 bases, and 10 bases lay outside the gene matches. The CDR3 spans 14 residues. CDR3 protein: CSASGAGGSQPQHF. CDR3 DNA sequence: TGCAGTGCCTCGGGTGCAGGGGGCAGTCAGCCCCAGCATTTT.

To note about this clonotype: An end of the junction does not agree with germline; a read error may underlie this. The chain has TRBV29-1 and TRBJ2-1; D possibly corresponds to TRBD1 (6 bases). There are 14 residues in the CDR3. Germline CDR1 reads SQVTM; CDR2 reads ANQGSEA. For the CDR3, the DNA is TGTAGCATAAGGGACATAAGCTCCTACAATGAGCAGTTCTTC. Protein product: CSIRDISSYNEQFF.

This clonotype was seen a few times. One end of the junction fails to match germline, which may point to a read error. This sequence joins TRBV6-5 and TRBJ2-7; the D call may be TRBD1 or TRBD2 (7 bases each). Per the germline V gene, CDR1 is MNHEY and CDR2 is SVGAGI. CDR3 length: 12 amino acids. Written as DNA, the CDR3 is TGTGCCAGCAGCAGGGGGGACTACGGGCAGTACTTC. Translating gives CASSRGDYGQYF.

This clonotype was seen only once. The rearrangement uses TRBV12-3 or TRBV12-4 and TRBJ2-1; D is undetermined. The V end lost 5 bases, the J end lost 8 bases, and 19 bases lay between the germline ends. The CDR3 contains 15 residues. The CDR3 DNA is TGTGCCAGCAGTATCCCTCAGCGAGACCACGATGAGCAGTTCTTC. It encodes CASSIPQRDHDEQFF.

Details on this clonotype: The junction and the germline gene differ at one end; a read error may be behind it. This chain uses TRBV29-1 with TRBJ1-2, with D uncertain. Germline assignment: CDR1 SQVTM and CDR2 ANQGSEA. The length of the CDR3 is 12 residues. CDR3 sequence: CSVVDWSHGYIF. CDR3 in DNA: TGCAGCGTTGTCGATTGGTCTCATGGCTACATCTTC.

This clonotype was detected only once. The junction departs from the called germline gene at one end, perhaps through a read error. The chain links TRBV20-1 to TRBJ2-5; D gene uncertain. The CDR3 consists of 14 residues. CDR1 and CDR2 from the germline V gene are DFQATT and SNEGSKA (reference sequence). The CDR3 DNA reads as TGCAGTGTTAGTGCCAAAGGACCAACGGAGAACCAGTACTTC. Encoded protein: CSVSAKGPTENQYF.

This clonotype was seen at least ten times. This chain joins TRBV12-3 or TRBV12-4 and TRBJ1-1; D is perhaps TRBD1 (6 bases). Trimming shortened V by 5 bases and J by 8 bases, and 21 bases separated the two germline ends. The CDR3 totals 15 residues. CDR3 residues: CASSLGTFFGTEAFF. CDR3 in DNA: TGTGCCAGCAGTCTTGGGACATTCTTCGGGACAGAAGCTTTCTTT.

On this clonotype: A clone one base away is much larger, so this may be a read error. The DNA of the CDR3 is TGCAGCGTTGTTTTAGTGGGAGTTCACAATGAGCAGTTCTTC. This gives the protein CSVVLVGVHNEQFF. This sequence joins TRBV29-1 and TRBJ2-1; TRBD2 might be the D (5 bases). Trimming took 4 bases from V and 5 from J, leaving 15 bases between them. Germline V CDR1 and CDR2: SQVTM, ANQGSEA. The CDR3 runs 14 residues.

This clonotype has just a few counts. This rearrangement joins TRBV7-8 to TRBJ2-3, with D unresolved. V lost 1 base and J 0 bases, leaving 5 bases between the germline ends. Germline-derived CDR1 and CDR2 are SGHVS and FQNEAQ. This CDR3 is 14 amino acids long. CDR3 in amino acids: CASSLGTSTDTQYF. The DNA for the CDR3 is TGTGCCAGCAGCTTAGGAACTAGCACAGATACGCAGTATTTT.

This clonotype was found a few times. One junction end does not reproduce the germline sequence, and a read error may be involved. The chain's CDR3 is CASSYAGRNNSPLHF. As DNA, the CDR3 is TGTGCTAGCAGTTACGCGGGACGGAATAATTCACCCCTCCACTTT. The chain employs TRBV6-2 or TRBV6-3 and TRBJ1-6; D possibly corresponds to TRBD1 (5 bases). CDR3 length equals 15 residues. CDR1 is MNHEY and CDR2 is SVGEGT in the germline V gene.

The V call is TRBV12-3 or TRBV12-4, the J call TRBJ1-2; TRBD1 matches at 7 bases. J was trimmed by 12 bases and V by 5 bases; bases with no gene match: 6. This CDR3 comprises 11 residues. DNA for the CDR3: TGTGCCAGCAGTAGGGGGACAGACCACACCTTC. It yields the protein CASSRGTDHTF.

V usage is TRBV29-1 and J usage is TRBJ2-7; perhaps TRBD1 as D (6 bases). From germline, CDR1 is SQVTM and CDR2 ANQGSEA. This CDR3 spans 12 amino acids. V was shortened by 6 bases and J by 5 bases, with 14 bases between the two germline ends. CDR3 region: CSVGIGGHEQYF. In DNA, the CDR3 is TGCAGCGTGGGGATAGGGGGACACGAGCAGTACTTC.

In its sample, this clonotype was seen many times. This chain connects TRBV20-1 to TRBJ2-5; tentatively, D is TRBD1 (8 bases). V dropped 5 bases and J dropped 4 bases, with 20 bases sitting between them. The CDR3 runs to 15 residues. Germline V gene data show CDR1 as DFQATT and CDR2 as SNEGSKA (reference sequence). Written as DNA, the CDR3 is TGCAGTGCTGGGGAGGGAGGACAGGGCGGAGAGACCCAGTACTTC. Its translation is CSAGEGGQGGETQYF.

Note on this clonotype: Likely a read error: the CDR3 ends without its conserved phenylalanine or tryptophan. The genes are TRBV20-1 and TRBJ2-3, with 8 nucleotides matching TRBD2. Looked up from germline, CDR1 is DFQATT and CDR2 is SNEGSKA (reference sequence). J lost 5 bases, V lost 6 bases, and 16 bases had no gene match. The CDR3 extends over 16 amino acids. The CDR3: CSASVILAEWKDTQYL. CDR3 nucleotide sequence: TGCAGTGCCTCGGTGATACTAGCGGAATGGAAAGATACGCAGTATCTT.

V gene TRBV20-1 combines with J gene TRBJ2-3, with D possibly being TRBD1 (5 bases). The closer fit of TRBJ1-5 to the DNA end suggests the J call may be wrong. Germline V lookup: CDR1 DFQATT, CDR2 SNEGSKA (reference sequence). This CDR3 region has 14 residues. DNA for the CDR3: TGCAGTGTCCCACTAGCGGGAGGGGTAGATACGCAGCATTTT. This sequence encodes CSVPLAGGVDTQHF.